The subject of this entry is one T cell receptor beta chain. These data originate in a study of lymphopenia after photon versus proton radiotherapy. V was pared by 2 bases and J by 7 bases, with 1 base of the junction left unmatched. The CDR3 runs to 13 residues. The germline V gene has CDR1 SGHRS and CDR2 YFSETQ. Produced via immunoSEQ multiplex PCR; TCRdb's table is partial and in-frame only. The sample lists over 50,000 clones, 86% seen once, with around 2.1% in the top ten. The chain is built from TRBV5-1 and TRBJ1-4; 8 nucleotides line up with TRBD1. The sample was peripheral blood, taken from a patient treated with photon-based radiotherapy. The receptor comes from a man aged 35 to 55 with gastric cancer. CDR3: CASSFGTGEKLFF. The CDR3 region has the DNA TGCGCCAGCAGCTTTGGGACAGGTGAAAAACTGTTTTTT.